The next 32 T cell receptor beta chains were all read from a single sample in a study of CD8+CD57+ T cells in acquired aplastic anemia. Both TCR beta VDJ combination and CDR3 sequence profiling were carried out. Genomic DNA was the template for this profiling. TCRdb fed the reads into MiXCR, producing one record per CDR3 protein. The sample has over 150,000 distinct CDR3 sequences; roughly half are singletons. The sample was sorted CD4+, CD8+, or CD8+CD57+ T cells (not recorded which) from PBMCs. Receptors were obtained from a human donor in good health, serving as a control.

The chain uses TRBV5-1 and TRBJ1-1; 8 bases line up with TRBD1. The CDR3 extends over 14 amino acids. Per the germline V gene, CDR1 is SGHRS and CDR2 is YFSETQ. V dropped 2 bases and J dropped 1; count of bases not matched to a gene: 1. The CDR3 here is CASSFGTGNTEAFF. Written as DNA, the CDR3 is TGCGCCAGCAGCTTCGGGACAGGGAACACTGAAGCTTTCTTT.

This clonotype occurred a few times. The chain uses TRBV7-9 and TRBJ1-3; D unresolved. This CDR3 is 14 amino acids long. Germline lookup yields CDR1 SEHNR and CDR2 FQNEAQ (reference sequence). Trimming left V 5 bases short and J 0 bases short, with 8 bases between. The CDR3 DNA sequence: TGTGCCAGCAGCCTCAGTATCTCTGGAAACACCATATATTTT. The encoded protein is CASSLSISGNTIYF.

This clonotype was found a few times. The CDR3 coding sequence is TGTGCCAGTAGTATCCAAGAGACCCAGCATTTT. It codes for CASSIQETQHF. J is TRBJ1-5 and V is TRBV19, with D unresolved. V lost 3 bases and J 11 bases, leaving 8 bases between the germline ends. The CDR3 runs to 11 residues. Germline V lookup: CDR1 LNHDA, CDR2 SQIVND (reference sequence).

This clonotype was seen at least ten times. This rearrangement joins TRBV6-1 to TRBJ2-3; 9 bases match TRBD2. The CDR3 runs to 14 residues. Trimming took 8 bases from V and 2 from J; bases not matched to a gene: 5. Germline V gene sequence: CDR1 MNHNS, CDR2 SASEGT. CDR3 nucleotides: TGTGCCAGCCAGCTAGCGGGGCTCACAGATACGCAGTATTTT. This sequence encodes CASQLAGLTDTQYF.

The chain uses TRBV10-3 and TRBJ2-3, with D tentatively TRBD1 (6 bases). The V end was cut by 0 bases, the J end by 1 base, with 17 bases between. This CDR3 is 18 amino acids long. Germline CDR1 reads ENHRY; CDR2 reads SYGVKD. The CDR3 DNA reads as TGTGCCATCAGTGAGTCGTTGGGTTCCGCAGGGGGCACAGATACGCAGTATTTT. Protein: CAISESLGSAGGTDTQYF.

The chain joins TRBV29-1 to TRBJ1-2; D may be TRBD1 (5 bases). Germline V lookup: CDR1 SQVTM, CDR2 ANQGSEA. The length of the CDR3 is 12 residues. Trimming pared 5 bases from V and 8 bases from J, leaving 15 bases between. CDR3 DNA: TGCAGCGTTCCCAGGGACGTTGAGGGCTACACCTTC. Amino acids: CSVPRDVEGYTF.

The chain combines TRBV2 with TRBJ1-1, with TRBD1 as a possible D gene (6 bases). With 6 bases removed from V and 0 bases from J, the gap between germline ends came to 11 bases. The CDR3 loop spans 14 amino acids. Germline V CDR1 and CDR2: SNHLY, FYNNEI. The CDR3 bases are TGTGCCAGCAGGACAGGTTGGATGAACACTGAAGCTTTCTTT. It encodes CASRTGWMNTEAFF.

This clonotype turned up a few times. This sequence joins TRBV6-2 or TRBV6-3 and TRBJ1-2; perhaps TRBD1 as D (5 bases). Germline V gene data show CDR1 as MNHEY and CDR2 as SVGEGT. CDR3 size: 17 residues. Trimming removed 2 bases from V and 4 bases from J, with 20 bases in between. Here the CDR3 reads CASSYTGTGALLYGYTF. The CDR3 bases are TGTGCCAGCAGTTACACGGGGACCGGGGCTTTACTCTATGGCTACACCTTC.

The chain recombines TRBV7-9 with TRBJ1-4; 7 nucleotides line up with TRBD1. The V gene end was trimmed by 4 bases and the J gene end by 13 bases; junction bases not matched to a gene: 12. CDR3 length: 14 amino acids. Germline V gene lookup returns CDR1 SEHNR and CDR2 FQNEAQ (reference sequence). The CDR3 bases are TGTGCCAGCAGCTCTACCCGGGACAGCGATCTACTGTTTTTT. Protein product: CASSSTRDSDLLFF.

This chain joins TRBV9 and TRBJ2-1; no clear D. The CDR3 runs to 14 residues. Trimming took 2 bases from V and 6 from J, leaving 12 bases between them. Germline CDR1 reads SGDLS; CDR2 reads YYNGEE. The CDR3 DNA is TGTGCCAGCAGCGTGGGCCAAGGGATCAATGAGCAGTTCTTC. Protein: CASSVGQGINEQFF.

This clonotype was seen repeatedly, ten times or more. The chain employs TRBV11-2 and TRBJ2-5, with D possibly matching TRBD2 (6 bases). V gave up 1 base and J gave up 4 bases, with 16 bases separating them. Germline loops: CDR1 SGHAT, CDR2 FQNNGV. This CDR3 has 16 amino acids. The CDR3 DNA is TGTGCCAGCAGCTTAGGCGCTAGCCCGGGGGTAGAGACCCAGTACTTC. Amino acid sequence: CASSLGASPGVETQYF.

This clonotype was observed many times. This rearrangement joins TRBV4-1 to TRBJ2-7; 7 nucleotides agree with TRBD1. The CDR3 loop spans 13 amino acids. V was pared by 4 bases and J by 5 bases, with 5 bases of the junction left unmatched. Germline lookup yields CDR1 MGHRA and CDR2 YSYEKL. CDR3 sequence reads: CASSPDRDHEQYF. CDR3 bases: TGCGCCAGCAGCCCCGACAGGGACCACGAGCAGTACTTC.

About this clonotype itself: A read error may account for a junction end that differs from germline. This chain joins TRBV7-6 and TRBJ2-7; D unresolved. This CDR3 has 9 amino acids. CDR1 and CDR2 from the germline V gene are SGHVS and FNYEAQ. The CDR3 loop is CASSLPSSF. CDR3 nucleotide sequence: TGTGCCAGCAGCTTACCCTCCAGCTTC.

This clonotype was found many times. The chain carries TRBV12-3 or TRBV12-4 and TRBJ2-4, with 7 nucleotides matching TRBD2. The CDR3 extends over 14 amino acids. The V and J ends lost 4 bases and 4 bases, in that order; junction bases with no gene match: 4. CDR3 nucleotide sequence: TGTGCCAGCAGTTGGGGGGGGTCGAAAAACATTCAGTACTTC. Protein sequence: CASSWGGSKNIQYF.

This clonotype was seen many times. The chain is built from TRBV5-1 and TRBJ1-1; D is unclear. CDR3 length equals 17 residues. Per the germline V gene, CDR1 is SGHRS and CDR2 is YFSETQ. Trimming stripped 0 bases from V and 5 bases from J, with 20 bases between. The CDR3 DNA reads TGCGCCAGCAGCTTGGGATATGGTAACGAGGGTTTAACTGAAGCTTTCTTT. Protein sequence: CASSLGYGNEGLTEAFF. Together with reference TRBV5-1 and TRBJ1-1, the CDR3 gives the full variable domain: KAGVTQTPRYLIKTRGQQVTLSCSPISGHRSVSWYQQTPGQGLQFLFEYFSETQRNKGNFPGRFSGRQFSNSRSEMNVSTLELGDSALYLCASSLGYGNEGLTEAFFGQGTRLTVV.

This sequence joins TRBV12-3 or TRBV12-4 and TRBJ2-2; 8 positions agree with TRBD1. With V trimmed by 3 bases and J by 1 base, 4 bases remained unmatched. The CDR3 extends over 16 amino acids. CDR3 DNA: TGTGCCAGCAGTTTGTGGGACAGGTTGAACACCGGGGAGCTGTTTTTT. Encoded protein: CASSLWDRLNTGELFF.

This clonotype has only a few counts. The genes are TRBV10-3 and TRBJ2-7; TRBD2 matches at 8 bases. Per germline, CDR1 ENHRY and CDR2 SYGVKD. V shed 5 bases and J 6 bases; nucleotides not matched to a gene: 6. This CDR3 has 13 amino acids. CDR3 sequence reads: CAISWSGGGEQYF. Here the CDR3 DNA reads TGTGCCATCAGTTGGAGCGGGGGTGGCGAGCAGTACTTC.

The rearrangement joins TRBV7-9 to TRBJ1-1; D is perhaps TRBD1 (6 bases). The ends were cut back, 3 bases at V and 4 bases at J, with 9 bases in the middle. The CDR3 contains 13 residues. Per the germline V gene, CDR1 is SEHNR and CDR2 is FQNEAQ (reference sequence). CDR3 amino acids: CASSLLGGTEAFF. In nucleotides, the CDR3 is TGTGCCAGCAGCTTGCTAGGGGGCACTGAAGCTTTCTTT. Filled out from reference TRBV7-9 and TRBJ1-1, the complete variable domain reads DTGVSQNPRHKITKRGQNVTFRCDPISEHNRLYWYRQTLGQGPEFLTYFQNEAQLEKSRLLSDRFSAERPKGSFSTLEIQRTEQGDSAMYLCASSLLGGTEAFFGQGTRLTVV.

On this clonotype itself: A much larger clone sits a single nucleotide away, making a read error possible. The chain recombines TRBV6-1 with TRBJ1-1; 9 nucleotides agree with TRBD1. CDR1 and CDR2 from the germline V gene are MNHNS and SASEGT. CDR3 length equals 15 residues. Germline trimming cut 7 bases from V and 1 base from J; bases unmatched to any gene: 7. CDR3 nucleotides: TGTGCCAGCAAGTGGGACAGGGCTACGAACACTGAAGCTTTCTTT. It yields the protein CASKWDRATNTEAFF.

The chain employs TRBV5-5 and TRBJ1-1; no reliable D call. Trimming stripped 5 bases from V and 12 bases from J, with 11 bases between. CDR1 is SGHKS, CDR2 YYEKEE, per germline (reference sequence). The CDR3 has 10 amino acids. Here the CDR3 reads CASSHGETFF. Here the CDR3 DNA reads TGTGCCAGCAGTCATGGGGAAACTTTCTTT.

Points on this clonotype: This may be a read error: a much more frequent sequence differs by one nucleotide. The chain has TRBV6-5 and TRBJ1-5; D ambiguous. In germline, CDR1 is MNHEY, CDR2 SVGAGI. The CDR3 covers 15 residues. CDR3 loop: CASSDRGPSNRPQHF. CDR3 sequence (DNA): TGTGCCAGCAGTGATCGAGGGCCGAGCAATCGGCCCCAGCATTTT.

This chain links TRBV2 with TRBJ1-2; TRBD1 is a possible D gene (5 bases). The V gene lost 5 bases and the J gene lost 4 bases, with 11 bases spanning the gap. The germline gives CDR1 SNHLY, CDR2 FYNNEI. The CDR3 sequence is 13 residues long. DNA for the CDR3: TGTGCCAGCAGTTTTAGCAGGGCCTATGGCTACACCTTC. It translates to CASSFSRAYGYTF.

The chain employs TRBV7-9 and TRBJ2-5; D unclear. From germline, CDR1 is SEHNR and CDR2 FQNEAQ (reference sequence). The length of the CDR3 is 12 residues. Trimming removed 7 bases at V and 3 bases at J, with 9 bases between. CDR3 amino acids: CASNSMEETQYF. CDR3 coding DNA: TGTGCCAGCAACTCAATGGAAGAGACCCAGTACTTC. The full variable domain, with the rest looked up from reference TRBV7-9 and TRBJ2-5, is DTGVSQNPRHKITKRGQNVTFRCDPISEHNRLYWYRQTLGQGPEFLTYFQNEAQLEKSRLLSDRFSAERPKGSFSTLEIQRTEQGDSAMYLCASNSMEETQYFGPGTRLLVL.

The CDR3 DNA is TGTGCCAGCAGCCGTCCCGACAGGGCAAGCTCTGGAAACACCATATATTTT. Protein: CASSRPDRASSGNTIYF. The V gene is TRBV7-2, the J gene TRBJ1-3; 7 nucleotides line up with TRBD1. The CDR3 has 17 amino acids. Germline-derived CDR1 and CDR2 are SGHTA and FQGNSA. V was clipped by 5 bases and J by 0 bases; unmatched bases: 10.

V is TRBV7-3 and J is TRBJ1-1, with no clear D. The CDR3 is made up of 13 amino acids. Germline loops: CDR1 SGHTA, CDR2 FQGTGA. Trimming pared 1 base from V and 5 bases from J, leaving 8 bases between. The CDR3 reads CASSLNRGTEAFF. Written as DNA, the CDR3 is TGTGCCAGCAGCTTAAACAGAGGGACTGAAGCTTTCTTT.

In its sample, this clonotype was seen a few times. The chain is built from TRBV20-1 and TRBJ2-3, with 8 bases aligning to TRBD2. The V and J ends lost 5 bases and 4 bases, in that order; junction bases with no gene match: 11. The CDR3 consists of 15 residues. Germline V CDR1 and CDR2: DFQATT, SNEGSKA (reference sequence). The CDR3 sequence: CSASSETSEADTQYF. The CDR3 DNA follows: TGCAGTGCTTCGTCCGAGACTAGCGAGGCAGATACGCAGTATTTT.

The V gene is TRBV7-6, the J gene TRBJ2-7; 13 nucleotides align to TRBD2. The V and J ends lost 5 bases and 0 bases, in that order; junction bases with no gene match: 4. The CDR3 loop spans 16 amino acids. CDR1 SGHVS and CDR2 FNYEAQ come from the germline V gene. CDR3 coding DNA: TGTGCCAGCAGCCAAGGACTAGCGGGGGCCTCCTACGAGCAGTACTTC. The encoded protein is CASSQGLAGASYEQYF. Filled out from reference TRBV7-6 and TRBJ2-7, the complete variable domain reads GAGVSQSPRYKVTKRGQDVALRCDPISGHVSLYWYRQALGQGPEFLTYFNYEAQQDKSGLPNDRFSAERPEGSISTLTIQRTEQRDSAMYRCASSQGLAGASYEQYFGPGTRLTVT.

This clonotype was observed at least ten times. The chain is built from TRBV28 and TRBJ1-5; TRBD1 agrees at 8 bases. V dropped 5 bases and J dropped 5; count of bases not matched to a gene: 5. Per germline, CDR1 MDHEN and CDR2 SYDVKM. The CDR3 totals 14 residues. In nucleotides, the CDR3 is TGTGCCAGCAGTCCCCGACAGGGGCATCAGCCCCAGCATTTT. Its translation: CASSPRQGHQPQHF. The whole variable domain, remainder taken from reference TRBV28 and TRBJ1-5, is DVKVTQSSRYLVKRTGEKVFLECVQDMDHENMFWYRQDPGLGLRLIYFSYDVKMKEKGDIPEGYSVSREKKERFSLILESASTNQTSMYLCASSPRQGHQPQHFGDGTRLSIL.

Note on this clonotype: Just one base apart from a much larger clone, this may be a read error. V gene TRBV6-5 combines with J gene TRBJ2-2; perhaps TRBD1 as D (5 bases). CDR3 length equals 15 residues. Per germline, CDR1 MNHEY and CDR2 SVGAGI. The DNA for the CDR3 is TGTGCCGGCAGTTACAGCCCCCAGGGAACCGGGGAGCTGTTTTTT. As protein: CAGSYSPQGTGELFF.

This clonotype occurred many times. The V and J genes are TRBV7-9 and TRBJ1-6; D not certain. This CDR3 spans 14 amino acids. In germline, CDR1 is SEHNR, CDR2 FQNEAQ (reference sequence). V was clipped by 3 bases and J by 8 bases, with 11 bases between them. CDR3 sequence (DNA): TGTGCCAGCAGCTTGGAACAGCGGGATTCACCCCTCCACTTT. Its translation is CASSLEQRDSPLHF.

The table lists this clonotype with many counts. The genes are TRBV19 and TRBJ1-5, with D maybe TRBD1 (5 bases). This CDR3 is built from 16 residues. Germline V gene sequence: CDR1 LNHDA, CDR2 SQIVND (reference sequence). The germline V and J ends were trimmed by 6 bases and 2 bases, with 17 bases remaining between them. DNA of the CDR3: TGTGCCAGTAGCGCTGCCCCAGGGTCCGGCAATCAGCCCCAGCATTTT. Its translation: CASSAAPGSGNQPQHF.

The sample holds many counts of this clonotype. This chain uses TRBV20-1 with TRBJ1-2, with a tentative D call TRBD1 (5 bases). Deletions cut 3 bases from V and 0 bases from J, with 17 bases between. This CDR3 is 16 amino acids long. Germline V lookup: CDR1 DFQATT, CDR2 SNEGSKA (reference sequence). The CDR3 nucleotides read TGCAGTGCTAGTGCGACAGCCCCGGTGGCTAACTATGGCTACACCTTC. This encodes CSASATAPVANYGYTF.